Below, one TCR beta chain is given with its context. The data were taken from a study of human T cells and chemical hapten exposure. Each CDR3 protein is one row after TCRdb ran MiXCR on the RACE reads. Among 87,000 or so distinct CDR3 sequences, roughly 8.8% were seen once, and the ten largest hold less than 4.5%. The CDR3 sequence is 13 residues long. Trimming took 2 bases from V and 8 from J, leaving 12 bases between them. Germline V gene lookup returns CDR1 MGHDK and CDR2 SYGVNS. The sample's time point: pre-sensitization, week 0. Treatment noted: therapeutic diphenylcyclopropenone sensitization with weekly scalp DPC.

The chain joins TRBV25-1 to TRBJ1-2; no definite D call. The clonotype originates from a woman between 40 and 50 years old with alopecia areata. Some clones in this sample may be carry-over from other donors' samples. The sequencing used whole blood, collected in connection with sensitization to the hapten diphenylcyclopropenone (DPC). CDR3 in DNA: TGTGCCAGCAGTGAAGATAGAGGGTCAGGCTACACCTTC. Residues: CASSEDRGSGYTF.